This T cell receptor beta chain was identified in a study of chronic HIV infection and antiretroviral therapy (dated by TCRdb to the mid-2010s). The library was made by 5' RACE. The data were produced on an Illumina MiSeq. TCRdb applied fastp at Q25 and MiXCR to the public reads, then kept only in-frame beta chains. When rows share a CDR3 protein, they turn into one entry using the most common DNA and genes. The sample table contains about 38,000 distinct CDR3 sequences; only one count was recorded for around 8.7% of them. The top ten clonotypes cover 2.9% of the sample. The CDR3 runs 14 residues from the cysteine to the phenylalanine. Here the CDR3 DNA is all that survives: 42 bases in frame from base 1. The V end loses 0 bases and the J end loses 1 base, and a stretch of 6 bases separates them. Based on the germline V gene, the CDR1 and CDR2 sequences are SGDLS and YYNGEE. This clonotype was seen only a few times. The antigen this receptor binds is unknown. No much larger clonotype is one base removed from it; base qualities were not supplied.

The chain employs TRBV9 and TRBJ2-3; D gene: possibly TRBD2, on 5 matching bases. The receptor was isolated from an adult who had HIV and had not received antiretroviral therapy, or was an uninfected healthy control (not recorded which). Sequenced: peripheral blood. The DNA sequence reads TGTGCCAGCAGCGTAGTCGGGGGCACAGATACGCAGTATTTT. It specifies CASSVVGGTDTQYF.